This passage covers 21 T cell receptor beta chains from one sample sequenced in a study of T cell changes during pregnancy in multiple sclerosis. Using immunoSEQ multiplex PCR, the repertoire was profiled, and TCRdb retains in-frame clones only, with some absent. The table lists 55,000 to 65,000 clones, 90% to 95% of them singletons, with less than 0.45% in the top ten. Here the sequenced sample was CD4+ T cells from peripheral blood mononuclear cells, taken before pregnancy. Receptors originate from a female donor with multiple sclerosis, enrolled in a pregnancy study.

The table lists this clone with a few counts. V gene TRBV11-3 combines with J gene TRBJ1-2; 8 bases are a match to TRBD1. CDR1 and CDR2 (germline): SGHNT, YENEEA. The V segment lost 8 bases and the J segment 0 bases; nucleotides outside the gene matches: 2. The CDR3 contains 13 residues. The DNA for the CDR3 is TGTGCCAGCGGACAGGGAGCTAACTATGGCTACACCTTC. Translated: CASGQGANYGYTF. Full variable domain (outside the CDR3, taken from reference TRBV11-3 and TRBJ1-2): EAGVVQSPRYKIIEKKQPVAFWCNPISGHNTLYWYLQNLGQGPELLIRYENEEAVDDSQLPKDRFSAERLKGVDSTLKIQPAELGDSAVYLCASGQGANYGYTFGSGTRLTVV.

The rearrangement joins TRBV28 to TRBJ2-7; the match to TRBD1 covers 10 bases. The V segment lost 5 bases and the J segment 5 bases; nucleotides outside the gene matches: 18. CDR1 and CDR2 (germline): MDHEN, SYDVKM. The CDR3 runs to 18 residues. The CDR3 DNA follows: TGTGCCAGCAGTCGCCTGCCGGGACAGGGGAGGTTAAGGGACGAGCAGTACTTC. This encodes CASSRLPGQGRLRDEQYF.

The chain employs TRBV4-1 and TRBJ2-7; D gene unclear. The V gene lost 0 bases and the J gene lost 1 base, with 7 bases spanning the gap. This CDR3 spans 14 amino acids. Germline loops: CDR1 MGHRA, CDR2 YSYEKL. This CDR3 reads CASSQDSRSYEQYF. The CDR3 region has the DNA TGCGCCAGCAGCCAAGATTCGCGTTCCTACGAGCAGTACTTC.

The chain employs TRBV6-1 and TRBJ1-1, with TRBD1 matching 8 bases. The CDR3 sequence is 15 residues long. Looked up from germline, CDR1 is MNHNS and CDR2 is SASEGT. V was clipped by 4 bases and J by 4 bases; unmatched bases: 8. The CDR3 DNA is TGTGCCAGCAGTGGCAGGCAGGGGGCGCGCACTGAAGCTTTCTTT. It specifies CASSGRQGARTEAFF.

This chain uses TRBV28 with TRBJ2-2; TRBD1 matches at 9 bases. The V segment lost 6 bases and the J segment 6 bases; nucleotides outside the gene matches: 8. In germline, CDR1 is MDHEN, CDR2 SYDVKM. The length of the CDR3 is 15 residues. CDR3 sequence (DNA): TGTGCCAGCAGCGGGACAGGGTTCCGGGCCGGGGAGCTGTTTTTT. Protein product: CASSGTGFRAGELFF.

This clone was seen a single time. The V call is TRBV4-3, the J call TRBJ1-3; D may be TRBD1 (6 bases). This CDR3 has 16 residues. Germline V gives CDR1 LGHNA, CDR2 YSLEER. V was trimmed by 1 base and J by 4 bases, leaving 14 bases between them. The CDR3 nucleotides read TGCGCCAGCAGCCAAGGACGGGGGGCTCAAGGAAACACCATATATTTT. This translates into CASSQGRGAQGNTIYF.

This clone has a handful of counts. This chain links TRBV30 with TRBJ1-2; 7 nucleotides align to TRBD1. Trimming at V came to 3 bases and at J to 8 bases, leaving 9 bases not matched to a gene. The CDR3 loop spans 13 amino acids. Germline assignment: CDR1 GTSNPN and CDR2 SVGIG (reference sequence). CDR3 amino acids: CAWSETGVGGYTF. CDR3 coding DNA: TGTGCCTGGAGCGAAACAGGGGTTGGCGGCTACACCTTC.

V is TRBV5-6 and J is TRBJ1-3, with 7 bases matching TRBD1. This CDR3 comprises 16 residues. The V gene end was trimmed by 3 bases and the J gene end by 4 bases; junction bases not matched to a gene: 10. CDR1 and CDR2 from the germline V gene are SGHDT and YYEEEE. CDR3 loop: CASSSVIRQGGNTIYF. The CDR3 nucleotides are TGTGCCAGCAGCTCGGTTATTAGACAGGGCGGAAACACCATATATTTT.

The rearrangement links TRBV25-1 to TRBJ2-5; maybe TRBD1 (6 bases). The germline V and J ends were trimmed by 4 bases and 5 bases, with 14 bases remaining between them. In germline, CDR1 is MGHDK, CDR2 SYGVNS. This CDR3 is built from 14 residues. Here the CDR3 reads CASSARGLRETQYF. CDR3 bases: TGTGCCAGCAGTGCCAGGGGCTTGCGGGAGACCCAGTACTTC.

The chain has TRBV2 and TRBJ2-7; the match to TRBD1 covers 10 bases. This CDR3 is built from 14 residues. V shed 7 bases, J shed 0 bases, and the junction held 3 bases outside the gene matches. Germline V gives CDR1 SNHLY, CDR2 FYNNEI. The CDR3 spells CASTRTGGSYEQYF. The CDR3 nucleotides read TGTGCCAGCACGAGGACAGGGGGCTCCTACGAGCAGTACTTC.

This chain connects TRBV10-3 to TRBJ2-2; 11 bases agree with TRBD2. Germline CDR1 and CDR2: ENHRY and SYGVKD. Trimming cost V 6 bases and J 3 bases; bases outside gene matches: 15. CDR3 length equals 19 residues. Here the CDR3 DNA reads TGTGCCATCAGGCAGGGAATACTAGCGGGAGAGCGAGACACCGGGGAGCTGTTTTTT. Protein: CAIRQGILAGERDTGELFF.

V is TRBV19 and J is TRBJ2-3, with D hard to call. With 7 bases removed from V and 6 bases from J, the gap between germline ends came to 17 bases. This CDR3 is built from 14 residues. CDR1 LNHDA and CDR2 SQIVND come from the germline V gene (reference sequence). The CDR3 region has the DNA TGTGCCAGTACCTACGGAGACCTCCGGGATACGCAGTATTTT. Translated, it gives CASTYGDLRDTQYF.

The chain combines TRBV2 with TRBJ1-2, with D uncertain. V was pared by 3 bases and J by 1 base, with 12 bases between. Germline CDR1 is SNHLY and CDR2 is FYNNEI. There are 15 residues in the CDR3. The chain's CDR3 is CASSDSAGSNYGYTF. The CDR3 bases are TGTGCCAGCAGTGACTCGGCAGGCAGTAACTATGGCTACACCTTC.

This clone was observed a single time. The chain's CDR3 is CASSQRISTDTQYF. The DNA for the CDR3 is TGTGCCAGCAGCCAGAGGATCAGCACAGATACGCAGTATTTT. V gene TRBV11-1 combines with J gene TRBJ2-3; D unresolved. The CDR3 is made up of 14 amino acids. Germline loops: CDR1 SGHAT, CDR2 FQDESV (reference sequence). Trimming stripped 5 bases from V and 0 bases from J, with 9 bases between.

The chain carries TRBV6-6 and TRBJ2-1; a weak D match, TRBD2 (6 bases). The germline V and J ends were trimmed by 2 bases and 9 bases, with 20 bases remaining between them. This CDR3 has 16 residues. From germline, CDR1 is MNHNY and CDR2 SVGAGI (reference sequence). As DNA, the CDR3 is TGTGCCAGCAGTTACCTCCAGCGGGCCCAACTGGGTGAGCAGTTCTTC. Amino acid sequence: CASSYLQRAQLGEQFF.

The chain carries TRBV28 and TRBJ1-4, with D perhaps matching TRBD1 (5 bases). This CDR3 spans 15 amino acids. Trimming pared 3 bases from V and 0 bases from J, leaving 8 bases between. Per the germline V gene, CDR1 is MDHEN and CDR2 is SYDVKM. The CDR3 sequence is CASSFAGPTNEKLFF. CDR3 nucleotides: TGTGCCAGCAGTTTTGCAGGGCCAACTAATGAAAAACTGTTTTTT.

J is TRBJ1-1 and V is TRBV18; tentative D call: TRBD1 (5 bases). Per the germline V gene, CDR1 is KGHSH and CDR2 is LQKENI. V was pared by 5 bases and J by 3 bases, with 10 bases between. CDR3 length: 13 amino acids. The CDR3 spells CASSAGGYTEAFF. The CDR3 nucleotides read TGTGCCAGCTCAGCGGGGGGGTACACTGAAGCTTTCTTT.

The V and J genes are TRBV4-2 and TRBJ2-3, with TRBD2 matching 10 bases. V was clipped by 0 bases and J by 4 bases; unmatched bases: 10. Germline V CDR1 and CDR2: LGHNA, YNFKEQ. The CDR3 has 18 amino acids. In DNA, the CDR3 is TGTGCCAGCAGCCAAGATTTAAGCGGGAGGGTTGCGGCAGATACGCAGTATTTT. Translating it yields CASSQDLSGRVAADTQYF.

The rearrangement joins TRBV11-2 to TRBJ2-1; 7 bases map to TRBD2. Germline loops: CDR1 SGHAT, CDR2 FQNNGV. Trimming at V came to 5 bases and at J to 3 bases, leaving 10 bases not matched to a gene. The CDR3 covers 16 residues. The CDR3 protein is CASSPIGGENYNEQFF. For the CDR3, the DNA is TGTGCCAGCAGCCCGATTGGGGGGGAGAACTACAATGAGCAGTTCTTC.

Regarding this clone: Other DNA sequences of this sample code for an identical CDR3. The chain carries TRBV7-2 and TRBJ1-2; 10 bases align to TRBD1. Germline V gene data show CDR1 as SGHTA and CDR2 as FQGNSA. V lost 1 base and J lost 7; bases outside the gene matches: 3. There are 14 residues in the CDR3. In nucleotides, the CDR3 is TGTGCCAGCAGCTTAGGACAGGGGGCGCGTGGCTACACCTTC. Its protein is CASSLGQGARGYTF.

The chain combines TRBV9 with TRBJ2-7; TRBD2 agrees at 14 bases. CDR3 length: 15 residues. The V gene's germline CDR1 is SGDLS and CDR2 YYNGEE. The V and J ends lost 4 bases and 5 bases, in that order; junction bases with no gene match: 5. As DNA, the CDR3 is TGTGCCAGCAGCCCCGGGACTAGCGGGAGAAACGAGCAGTACTTC. This translates into CASSPGTSGRNEQYF.